Listed here is a single T cell receptor (beta chain). Its antigen specificity is not known. Possible read error: a much larger clone is one base away. Since the CDR3 does not end with the conserved phenylalanine or tryptophan, this likely comes from a read error. The sample originates from a study of tumor and adjacent non-tumor tissue in lung cancer (dated by TCRdb to 2017 to 2018). With regard to the full study: Of the cohort, more than ten patients had adenocarcinoma, 2 had squamous cell carcinoma and 1 had small cell lung cancer. Among the 15 or so patients, ages ranged from about 30 to 80 years, about 10 were men and 5 were women, and disease was TNM stage I to III. Sequencing produced around 130,000,000 productive TCRbeta reads in total, an average of about 4.5 million reads per sample. Using bulk TCRbeta repertoires from under 17 lung cancer patients, the study set lung tumor tissue side by side with matched distant non-tumor lung tissue. For each patient, one tumor sample and one normal lung sample were taken, giving thirty paired specimens that underwent TCRbeta CDR3 sequencing.

Library construction relied on multiplex PCR. The instrument given in TCRdb is Illumina HiSeq 2500. Following protocols modified from ARM-PCR, the researchers constructed TCRbeta libraries through three rounds of nested PCR with primers (Table S4). Before sequencing, PCR products of 200-500 bp were excised from the gel and purified with the QIAquick gel extraction kit. On the study's bioinformatics: Trimmomatic was used to clean the reads, FLASH was used to merge the reads into complete CDR3 sequences, and MiTCR was used to assign the reads to V(D)J germline segments. Clonal diversity was calculated as the inverse Simpson's index using VDJtools. In-frame sequences lacking a premature stop codon were counted as productive reads. The public sequencing data were trimmed at Q25 with fastp and processed into clonotypes with MiXCR by TCRdb, which kept only in-frame beta chains. Every entry covers one CDR3 protein and lists the most common genes and DNA from its rows. These V and J calls are TCRdb output, not the study's own analysis. Counted in this sample were 200,000 to 250,000 distinct CDR3 sequences; 70% to 75% of them appeared once. Under 30% of the sample rests with the top ten.

V is pared back by 4 bases and J by 0 bases, with 13 bases lying between the germline termini. The germline V gene yields MNHNS for CDR1 and SASEGT for CDR2. Ends included, the CDR3 has 16 residues. The retained sequence is limited to the CDR3, 48 bases, with the frame set at the first base. RNA was isolated from bulk unsorted tissue, and RNA quality was assessed with a NanoDrop ND-1000 and an Agilent 2100. Newly diagnosed lung cancer patients without prior chemotherapy who had been admitted for thoracic surgery in China between August and November 2014 were enrolled as donors. Patients who had received previous radiotherapy or chemotherapy, or who had another concurrent cancer, were excluded from the study. Surgical tissue pieces of roughly 1-2 cm3 were preserved in RNAlater solution and were kept at -80 degrees C until use. On the study overall, not on this receptor specifically: Because peripheral blood was not sequenced, blood TCRbeta repertoires in the lung cancer patients of the study were not examined. With only roughly 15 patients in the cohort, the authors noted that larger samples and more detailed clinical data are needed. Younger patients had significantly higher TCR diversity, and higher tumor TCR diversity was associated with shorter overall and disease-free survival. Tumor tissue showed significantly higher TCR diversity (inverse Simpson) than normal lung tissue, at roughly 390 vs 170 (P = 0.0075, Mann-Whitney U test). Neither the sequencing platform nor unique molecular identifiers are named or mentioned anywhere in the methods. In normal lung, the top 100 clones accounted for a significantly larger cumulative share of the repertoire than in tumor tissue.

The chain joins TRBV6-1 to TRBJ2-1, with the D gene tentatively TRBD1 or TRBD2, based on 5 matching bases in each. The sample taken for sequencing was lung tumor tissue. The sequence derives from a man aged 55 to 70 with non-small cell lung cancer. For the CDR3, the sequence is CASSALRGDSYNEQFS. The DNA is as follows: TGTGCCAGCAGTGCCTTGAGAGGGGACTCCTACAATGAGCAGTTCTCC.